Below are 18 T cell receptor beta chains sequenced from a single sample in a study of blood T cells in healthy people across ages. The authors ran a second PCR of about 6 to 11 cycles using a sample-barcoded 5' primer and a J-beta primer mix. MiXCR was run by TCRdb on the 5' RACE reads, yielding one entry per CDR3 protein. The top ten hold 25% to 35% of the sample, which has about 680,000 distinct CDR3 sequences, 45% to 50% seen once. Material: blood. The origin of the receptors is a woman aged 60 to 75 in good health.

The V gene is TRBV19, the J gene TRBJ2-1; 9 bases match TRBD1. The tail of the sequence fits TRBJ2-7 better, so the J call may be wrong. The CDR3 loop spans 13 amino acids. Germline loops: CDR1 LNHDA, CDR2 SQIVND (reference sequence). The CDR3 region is CASSGQGGNEQYF. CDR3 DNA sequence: TGTGCCAGCTCGGGACAGGGAGGGAATGAGCAGTACTTC.

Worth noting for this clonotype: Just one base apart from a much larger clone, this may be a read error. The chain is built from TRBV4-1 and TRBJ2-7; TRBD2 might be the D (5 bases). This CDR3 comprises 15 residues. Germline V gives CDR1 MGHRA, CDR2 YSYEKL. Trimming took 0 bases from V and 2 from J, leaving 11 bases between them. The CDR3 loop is CASSQEEADPYEQYF. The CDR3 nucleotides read TGCGCCAGCAGCCAAGAGGAGGCAGACCCCTACGAGCAGTACTTC.

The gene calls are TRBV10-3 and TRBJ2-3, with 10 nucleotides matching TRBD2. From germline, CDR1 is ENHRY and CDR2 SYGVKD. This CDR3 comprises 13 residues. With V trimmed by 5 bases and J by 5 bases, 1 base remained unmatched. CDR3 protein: CAISLAGEDTQYF. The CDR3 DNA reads TGTGCCATCAGTCTAGCGGGAGAAGATACGCAGTATTTT.

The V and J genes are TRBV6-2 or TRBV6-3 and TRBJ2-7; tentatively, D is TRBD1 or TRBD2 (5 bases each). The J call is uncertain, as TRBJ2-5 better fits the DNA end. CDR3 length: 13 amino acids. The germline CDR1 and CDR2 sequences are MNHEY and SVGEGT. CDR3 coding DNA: TGTGCCAGCTGGGACGCCCGGCGGGAGACCCAGTACTTC. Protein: CASWDARRETQYF.

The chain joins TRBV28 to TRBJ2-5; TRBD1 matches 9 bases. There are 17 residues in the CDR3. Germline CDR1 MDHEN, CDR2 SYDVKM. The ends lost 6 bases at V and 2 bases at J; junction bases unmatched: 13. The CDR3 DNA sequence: TGTGCCAGCAGAGAAGCGGGACAGGGAATTAGGCAAGAGACCCAGTACTTC. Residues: CASREAGQGIRQETQYF. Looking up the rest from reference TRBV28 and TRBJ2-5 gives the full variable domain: DVKVTQSSRYLVKRTGEKVFLECVQDMDHENMFWYRQDPGLGLRLIYFSYDVKMKEKGDIPEGYSVSREKKERFSLILESASTNQTSMYLCASREAGQGIRQETQYFGPGTRLLVL.

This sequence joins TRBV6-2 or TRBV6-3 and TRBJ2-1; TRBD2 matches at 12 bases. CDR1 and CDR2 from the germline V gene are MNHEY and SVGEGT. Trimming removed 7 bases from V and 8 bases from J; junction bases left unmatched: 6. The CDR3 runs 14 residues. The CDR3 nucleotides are TGTGCCAGCATTCCTAGCGGGAGGGGCGATGAGCAGTTCTTC. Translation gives CASIPSGRGDEQFF.

CDR3 bases: TGTGCCAGCAGCCGGACAGGGATTAATCAGCCCCAGCATTTT. Protein: CASSRTGINQPQHF. The V and J genes are TRBV9 and TRBJ1-5; TRBD1 matches at 8 bases. V shed 4 bases and J 4 bases; nucleotides not matched to a gene: 4. Germline assignment: CDR1 SGDLS and CDR2 YYNGEE. The CDR3 has 14 amino acids. The entire variable domain, with the rest obtained from reference TRBV9 and TRBJ1-5, is as follows: DSGVTQTPKHLITATGQRVTLRCSPRSGDLSVYWYQQSLDQGLQFLIQYYNGEERAKGNILERFSAQQFPDLHSELNLSSLELGDSALYFCASSRTGINQPQHFGDGTRLSIL.

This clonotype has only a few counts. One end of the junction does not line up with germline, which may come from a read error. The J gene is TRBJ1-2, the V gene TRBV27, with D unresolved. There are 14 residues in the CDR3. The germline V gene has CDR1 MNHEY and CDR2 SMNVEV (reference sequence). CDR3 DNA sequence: TGTGCTAGCAGTTTTTCCGCGGAATCCTATGGCTACACCTTC. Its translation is CASSFSAESYGYTF.

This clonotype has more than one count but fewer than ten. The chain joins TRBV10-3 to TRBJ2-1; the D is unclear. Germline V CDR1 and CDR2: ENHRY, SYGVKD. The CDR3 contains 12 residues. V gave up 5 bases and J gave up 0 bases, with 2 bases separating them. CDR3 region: CAISSSYNEQFF. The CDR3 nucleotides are TGTGCCATCAGTTCCTCCTACAATGAGCAGTTCTTC.

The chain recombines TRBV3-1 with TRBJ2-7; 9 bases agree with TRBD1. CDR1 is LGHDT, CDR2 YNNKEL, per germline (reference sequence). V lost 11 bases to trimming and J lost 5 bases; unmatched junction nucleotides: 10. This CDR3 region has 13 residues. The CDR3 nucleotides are TGTGCCGGACCTGACAGGGGGTTCCACGAGCAGTACTTC. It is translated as CAGPDRGFHEQYF.

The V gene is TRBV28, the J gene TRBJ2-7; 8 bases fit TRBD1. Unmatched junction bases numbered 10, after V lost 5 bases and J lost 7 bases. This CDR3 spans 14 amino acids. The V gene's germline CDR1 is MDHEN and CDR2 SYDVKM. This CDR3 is CASSLSGQVREQYF. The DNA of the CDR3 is TGTGCCAGCAGTCTATCGGGACAGGTGAGAGAGCAGTACTTC. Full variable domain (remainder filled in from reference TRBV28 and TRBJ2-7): DVKVTQSSRYLVKRTGEKVFLECVQDMDHENMFWYRQDPGLGLRLIYFSYDVKMKEKGDIPEGYSVSREKKERFSLILESASTNQTSMYLCASSLSGQVREQYFGPGTRLTVT.

The CDR3 DNA reads TGTGCCAGCAGTTTATCGGCCGGGACAGGGGTGTACGAGCAGTACTTC. Amino acids: CASSLSAGTGVYEQYF. The chain recombines TRBV12-3 or TRBV12-4 with TRBJ2-7; 10 bases are a match to TRBD1. This CDR3 contains 16 residues. V gave up 2 bases and J gave up 4 bases; unmatched junction bases: 8.

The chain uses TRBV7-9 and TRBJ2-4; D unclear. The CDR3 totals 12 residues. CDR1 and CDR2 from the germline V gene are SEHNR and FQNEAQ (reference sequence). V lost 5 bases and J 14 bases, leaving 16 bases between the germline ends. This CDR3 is CASSLNGPSKYF. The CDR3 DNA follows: TGTGCCAGCAGCCTAAACGGACCTTCTAAGTACTTC.

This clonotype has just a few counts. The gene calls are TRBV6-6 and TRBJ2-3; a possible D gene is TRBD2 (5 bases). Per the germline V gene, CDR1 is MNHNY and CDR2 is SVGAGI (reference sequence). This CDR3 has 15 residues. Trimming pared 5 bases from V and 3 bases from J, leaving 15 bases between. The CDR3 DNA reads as TGTGCCAGCAGTCTGACCGGGATTGGGACAGATACGCAGTATTTT. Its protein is CASSLTGIGTDTQYF.

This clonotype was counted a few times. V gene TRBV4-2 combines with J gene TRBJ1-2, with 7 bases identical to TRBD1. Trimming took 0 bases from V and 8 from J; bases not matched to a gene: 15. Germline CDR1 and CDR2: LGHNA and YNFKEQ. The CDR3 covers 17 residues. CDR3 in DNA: TGTGCCAGCAGCCAAGATCGTCGGGAAGGGGGCGCGTCCGGCTACACCTTC. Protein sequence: CASSQDRREGGASGYTF.

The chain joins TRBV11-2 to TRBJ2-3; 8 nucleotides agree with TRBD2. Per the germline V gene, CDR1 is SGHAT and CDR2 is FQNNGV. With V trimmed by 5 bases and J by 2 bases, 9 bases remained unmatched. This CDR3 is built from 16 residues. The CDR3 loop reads CASSPHPAGVTDTQYF. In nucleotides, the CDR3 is TGTGCCAGCAGCCCCCATCCAGCGGGGGTCACAGATACGCAGTATTTT.

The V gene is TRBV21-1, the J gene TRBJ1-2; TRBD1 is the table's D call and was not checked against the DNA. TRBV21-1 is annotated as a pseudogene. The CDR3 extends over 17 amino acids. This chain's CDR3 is CASSNGGRPDRNYGYTF. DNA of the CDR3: TGTGCCAGCAGCAACGGCGGGCGGCCCGACAGAAACTATGGCTACACCTTC.

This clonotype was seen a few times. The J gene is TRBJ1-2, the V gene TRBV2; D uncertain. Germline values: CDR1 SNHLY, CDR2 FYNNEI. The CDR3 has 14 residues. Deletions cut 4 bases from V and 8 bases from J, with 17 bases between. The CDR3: CASSVVKGAGGYTF. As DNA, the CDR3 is TGTGCCAGCAGTGTTGTCAAGGGAGCGGGAGGCTACACCTTC. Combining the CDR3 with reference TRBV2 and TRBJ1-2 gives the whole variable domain EPEVTQTPSHQVTQMGQEVILRCVPISNHLYFYWYRQILGQKVEFLVSFYNNEISEKSEIFDDQFSVERPDGSNFTLKIRSTKLEDSAMYFCASSVVKGAGGYTFGSGTRLTVV.